The following is a T cell receptor (beta chain) sequence with its context. Individuals drawn from under 30 US areas were roughly 18 to 100 years old. Cohort 3 recovery required two negative PCRs, clearance, or symptom resolution. Looked up from germline, CDR1 is SNHLY and CDR2 is FYNNEI. The CDR3 runs 13 residues. V was pared by 3 bases and J by 1 base, with 6 bases between. The sample belongs to a study of blood T cell repertoires in COVID-19. Across the study: The samples span acute and convalescent COVID-19 from the United States, Italy and Spain.

Original handling: Amplification of reference gene primers was used by the study to estimate nucleated cell counts. Generated by immunoSEQ multiplex PCR, the TCRdb table keeps only in-frame clones and is missing some. Clonal size and the V and J genes are those of that table, whereas D and trimming came from the DNA. The data hold about 150,000 clones, with around 84% observed a single time. The chain has TRBV2 and TRBJ1-1; D remains unclear. The TCR sequence derives from a man between 45 and 60 years old who had recovered from COVID-19. Material: PBMCs or T cells enriched from blood (not recorded which). Written as DNA, the CDR3 is TGTGCCAGCAGTGAGAAGCGGAACACTGAAGCTTTCTTT. It encodes CASSEKRNTEAFF.